Presented here are 10 T cell receptor beta chains from one specimen sequenced in a study of Ad26.COV2.S vaccination and SARS-CoV-2 variants. Treatment here: over 15 received Ad26.COV2.S at low or high dose, single or two shots; 5 received placebo; per-sample allocation not given. On day 63 after the first injection, vaccine and placebo recipients gave samples. Assay used: immunoSEQ multiplex PCR; TCRdb lists only in-frame clones, some missing. The sample yields just under 250,000 clones, 88% seen once. The sequenced sample was peripheral blood, obtained in a trial of Ad26.COV2.S vaccine versus placebo. The receptors originated from a person aged 18-60 years who received the Ad26.COV2.S COVID-19 vaccine or a placebo.

This clone was counted between two and nine times. V usage is TRBV6-2 or TRBV6-3 and J usage is TRBJ1-1; D perhaps matches TRBD1 (6 bases). The CDR3 totals 17 residues. Germline V lookup: CDR1 MNHEY, CDR2 SVGEGT. The germline V and J ends were trimmed by 5 bases and 6 bases, with 25 bases remaining between them. CDR3 in amino acids: CASSTLRVGRGGPEAFF. Written as DNA, the CDR3 is TGTGCCAGCAGTACCCTACGAGTTGGGAGAGGGGGGCCTGAAGCTTTCTTT.

The gene calls are TRBV5-4 and TRBJ2-7; a possible D gene is TRBD2 (6 bases). The CDR3 totals 14 residues. Deletions cut 0 bases from V and 7 bases from J, with 14 bases between. Germline lookup yields CDR1 SGHNT and CDR2 YYREEE (reference sequence). The CDR3 protein is CASSLELASWEQYF. CDR3 DNA sequence: TGTGCCAGCAGCTTGGAACTAGCATCGTGGGAGCAGTACTTC.

The gene calls are TRBV4-2 and TRBJ1-2, with D unclear. CDR1 is LGHNA, CDR2 YNFKEQ, per germline. The CDR3 runs 14 residues. V was shortened by 1 base and J by 2 bases, with 8 bases between the two germline ends. Written as DNA, the CDR3 is TGTGCCAGCAGCCAAGGGGGTTCGAACTATGGCTACACCTTC. Its protein is CASSQGGSNYGYTF.

The rearrangement joins TRBV27 to TRBJ2-3, with TRBD2 matching 13 bases. CDR1 is MNHEY and CDR2 is SMNVEV in the germline V gene (reference sequence). V gave up 3 bases and J gave up 10 bases; unmatched junction bases: 13. This CDR3 region has 17 residues. This CDR3 is CASSLSATSGGPSAQYF. In nucleotides, the CDR3 is TGTGCCAGCAGTTTGTCCGCGACTAGCGGGGGGCCGTCCGCGCAGTATTTT.

This clone was counted between two and nine times. The V call is TRBV18, the J call TRBJ1-1; D may be TRBD1 (6 bases). There are 13 residues in the CDR3. Germline lookup yields CDR1 KGHSH and CDR2 LQKENI. V lost 3 bases, J lost 8 bases, and 13 bases lay in between. CDR3 loop: CASSPGRGAEAFF. The CDR3 DNA reads as TGTGCCAGCTCACCTGGCAGGGGTGCCGAAGCTTTCTTT.

CDR3 loop: CASSDPWARDNTQYF. The CDR3 DNA reads as TGTGCCAGCAGCGACCCTTGGGCTCGCGATAATACGCAGTATTTT. The J gene is TRBJ2-3, the V gene TRBV9; D is ambiguous. The CDR3 is 15 amino acids. Germline V gene data show CDR1 as SGDLS and CDR2 as YYNGEE. V was clipped by 3 bases and J by 7 bases, with 18 bases between them.

The chain has TRBV9 and TRBJ2-7, with a possible D match to TRBD1 (5 bases). In germline, CDR1 is SGDLS, CDR2 YYNGEE. V was cut by 0 bases and J by 7 bases, with 20 bases left in between. This CDR3 comprises 16 residues. The CDR3, as DNA: TGTGCCAGCAGCGTAGGGCAGGGCGCTGGGCGGCGGGAGCAGTACTTC. Translating it yields CASSVGQGAGRREQYF.

This clone was seen only a few times. This chain joins TRBV7-8 and TRBJ2-5, with 8 nucleotides matching TRBD2. The CDR3 has 17 residues. V lost 4 bases to trimming and J lost 1 base; unmatched junction nucleotides: 11. Germline CDR1 reads SGHVS; CDR2 reads FQNEAQ. Here the CDR3 reads CASSSPWDSGTQETQYF. The CDR3 nucleotides are TGTGCCAGCAGCTCCCCTTGGGATAGCGGGACCCAAGAGACCCAGTACTTC.

The V gene is TRBV7-8, the J gene TRBJ1-1; D is ambiguous. The CDR3 loop spans 13 amino acids. The V end lost 5 bases, the J end lost 0 bases, and 7 bases lay between the germline ends. Germline loops: CDR1 SGHVS, CDR2 FQNEAQ. The CDR3 here is CASSPRLNTEAFF. CDR3 sequence (DNA): TGTGCCAGCAGCCCCCGGTTGAACACTGAAGCTTTCTTT.

The CDR3, as DNA: TGTGCCAGCTCACCACCGGGGGTAGGAGCTAACTATGGCTACACCTTC. As protein: CASSPPGVGANYGYTF. This chain links TRBV18 with TRBJ1-2, with TRBD1 as a possible D gene (5 bases). Trimming took 0 bases from V and 0 from J, leaving 11 bases between them. CDR1 and CDR2 from the germline V gene are KGHSH and LQKENI. The CDR3 consists of 16 residues.